Presented here are 32 T cell receptor beta chains from one specimen sequenced in a study of T cells in Graves' hyperthyroidism and ophthalmopathy. What was amplified from RNA transcripts were TCR beta CDR3 regions. The HTBI primer set drove a first-round RT-PCR of the TCR CDR3. TCRdb itself ran the multiplex PCR reads through MiXCR, one entry per CDR3 protein. The data contain about 700,000 distinct CDR3 sequences, 11% to 15% of them singletons. Sequenced material: blood. Every receptor here comes from a woman aged 18-35 years with Graves' hyperthyroidism.

This clonotype has ten or more counts. This chain joins TRBV7-2 and TRBJ2-1, with 9 bases matching TRBD2. Trimming at V came to 5 bases and at J to 5 bases, leaving 7 bases not matched to a gene. This CDR3 spans 15 amino acids. Germline assignment: CDR1 SGHTA and CDR2 FQGNSA. The CDR3 loop is CASSPRLAEDNEQFF. The CDR3 bases are TGTGCCAGCAGCCCCCGACTAGCGGAGGACAATGAGCAGTTCTTC.

This clonotype occurred a few times. The V call is TRBV20-1, the J call TRBJ2-4, with no clear D. CDR1 and CDR2 (germline): DFQATT, SNEGSKA (reference sequence). The CDR3 has 16 residues. V lost 0 bases and J lost 1, with 13 bases in between. Here the CDR3 reads CSARELQDLAKNIQYF. CDR3 nucleotide sequence: TGCAGTGCTAGAGAATTGCAGGATTTGGCCAAAAACATTCAGTACTTC.

This chain uses TRBV11-2 with TRBJ2-1, with 11 positions matching TRBD2. This CDR3 comprises 18 residues. The V segment lost 0 bases and the J segment 5 bases; nucleotides outside the gene matches: 9. CDR1 SGHAT and CDR2 FQNNGV come from the germline V gene. CDR3 sequence (DNA): TGTGCCAGCAGCTTAGATCCGGGACTAGCGGAGCCAAACAATGAGCAGTTCTTC. Protein sequence: CASSLDPGLAEPNNEQFF.

There are many counts of this clonotype. This chain links TRBV12-3 or TRBV12-4 with TRBJ2-7; possibly TRBD1 for D (6 bases). Trimming took off 4 bases at V and 4 bases at J, with 8 bases between the two ends. The CDR3 runs 12 residues. CDR3 amino acids: CASSWQGYEQYF. In DNA, the CDR3 is TGTGCCAGCAGTTGGCAGGGGTACGAGCAGTACTTC.

V is TRBV19 and J is TRBJ1-2, with D perhaps matching TRBD1 (5 bases). The CDR3 loop spans 13 amino acids. Germline V gives CDR1 LNHDA, CDR2 SQIVND (reference sequence). The V end was cut by 8 bases, the J end by 3 bases, with 13 bases between. Written as DNA, the CDR3 is TGTGCCAGTGGGGGGGAAGCGGACTATGGCTACACCTTC. This codes for CASGGEADYGYTF.

This clonotype showed up many times. The gene calls are TRBV18 and TRBJ2-5; no clear D. The CDR3 length is 15 residues. V lost 3 bases, J lost 0 bases, and 11 bases lay in between. Germline CDR1 is KGHSH and CDR2 is LQKENI. The CDR3 DNA sequence: TGTGCCAGCTCACCGGAATTTCTAAACCAAGAGACCCAGTACTTC. Its protein is CASSPEFLNQETQYF.

This clonotype came up a few times. This chain joins TRBV4-2 and TRBJ1-5; D remains unclear. CDR1 and CDR2 (germline): LGHNA, YNFKEQ. The CDR3 is made up of 15 amino acids. Trimming stripped 1 base from V and 0 bases from J, with 7 bases between. CDR3 loop: CASSQVGSSNQPQHF. For the CDR3, the DNA is TGTGCCAGCAGCCAAGTGGGGAGTAGCAATCAGCCCCAGCATTTT.

This clonotype appeared many times. V gene TRBV7-2 combines with J gene TRBJ1-1; D uncertain. CDR3 length equals 15 residues. The V gene lost 4 bases and the J gene lost 4 bases, with 16 bases spanning the gap. Germline V gives CDR1 SGHTA, CDR2 FQGNSA. CDR3 protein: CASSSQSGLVTEAFF. CDR3 sequence (DNA): TGTGCCAGCAGCTCGCAAAGCGGATTGGTCACTGAAGCTTTCTTT.

This clonotype was picked up a small number of times. The V call is TRBV28, the J call TRBJ1-5; D call uncertain. Deletions cut 0 bases from V and 2 bases from J, with 11 bases between. Germline lookup yields CDR1 MDHEN and CDR2 SYDVKM. This CDR3 region has 16 residues. Here the CDR3 DNA reads TGTGCCAGCAGTTTATGGCAGGCAGTCGGCAATCAGCCCCAGCATTTT. Translation gives CASSLWQAVGNQPQHF.

This clonotype was found many times. The rearrangement links TRBV18 to TRBJ2-2, with D unclear. This CDR3 is 15 amino acids long. The V and J ends lost 3 bases and 0 bases respectively, with 8 bases between them. Germline lookup yields CDR1 KGHSH and CDR2 LQKENI. This CDR3 is CASSPDRANTGELFF. The DNA for the CDR3 is TGTGCCAGCTCACCGGACCGAGCGAACACCGGGGAGCTGTTTTTT.

This clonotype was seen more than once but under ten times. This sequence joins TRBV20-1 and TRBJ2-3; D is uncertain. Looked up from germline, CDR1 is DFQATT and CDR2 is SNEGSKA (reference sequence). The CDR3 consists of 14 residues. Trimming removed 0 bases at V and 4 bases at J, with 11 bases between. CDR3 protein: CSARDLLGADTQYF. The CDR3, as DNA: TGCAGTGCTAGAGATCTTCTAGGCGCAGATACGCAGTATTTT.

The chain carries TRBV27 and TRBJ2-1, with TRBD2 as a possible D gene (6 bases). This CDR3 comprises 15 residues. V gave up 5 bases and J gave up 7 bases, with 18 bases separating them. Looked up from germline, CDR1 is MNHEY and CDR2 is SMNVEV (reference sequence). The DNA of the CDR3 is TGTGCCAGCAGTCCTCCAGGACTACATAGGAATGAGCAGTTCTTC. Its protein product is CASSPPGLHRNEQFF.

This sequence joins TRBV10-3 and TRBJ2-7; 9 bases map to TRBD1. V was pared by 7 bases and J by 5 bases, with 6 bases of the junction left unmatched. This CDR3 is 13 amino acids long. Germline-derived CDR1 and CDR2 are ENHRY and SYGVKD. CDR3 sequence: CAIMGTGGHEQYF. The CDR3 region has the DNA TGTGCCATCATGGGAACAGGGGGCCACGAGCAGTACTTC.

This clonotype was counted a few times. The genes are TRBV6-1 and TRBJ2-1; 7 bases agree with TRBD2. This CDR3 is 15 amino acids long. Unmatched junction bases numbered 11, after V lost 6 bases and J lost 6 bases. Germline values: CDR1 MNHNS, CDR2 SASEGT. CDR3 nucleotide sequence: TGTGCCAGCAGGGGGGGAGGGGAGGGCCCCAATGAGCAGTTCTTC. Its translation is CASRGGGEGPNEQFF.

This clonotype was seen a few times. CDR3 DNA: TGTGCCAGCAGTTACAGGGCAGGTGATAGCAATCAGCCCCAGCATTTT. Translated: CASSYRAGDSNQPQHF. V is TRBV6-5 and J is TRBJ1-5, with unresolved D. This CDR3 comprises 16 residues. V gave up 2 bases and J gave up 0 bases, with 11 bases separating them. From germline, CDR1 is MNHEY and CDR2 SVGAGI.

A few counts support this clonotype. Since a much larger clone is just one base distant, this may be a read error. The CDR3 reads CAGTAGELNTEAFF. DNA of the CDR3: TGTGCCGGCACCGCCGGGGAACTGAACACTGAAGCTTTCTTT. The rearrangement joins TRBV28 to TRBJ1-1; D not certain. The length of the CDR3 is 14 residues. The germline V gene has CDR1 MDHEN and CDR2 SYDVKM. Trimming removed 11 bases from V and 0 bases from J, with 16 bases in between.

This clonotype occurred many times. This chain joins TRBV20-1 and TRBJ2-1, with 13 bases that match TRBD2. The CDR3 is 20 residues long. Unmatched junction bases numbered 11, after V lost 0 bases and J lost 0 bases. Germline CDR1 and CDR2: DFQATT and SNEGSKA (reference sequence). The CDR3 loop is CSARDIGLAGEWGSYNEQFF. In nucleotides, the CDR3 is TGCAGTGCTAGAGATATAGGACTAGCGGGAGAATGGGGCTCCTACAATGAGCAGTTCTTC.

The CDR3 nucleotides read TGCAGTGCTAGACGGGTGTACACAGATACGCAGTATTTT. Its protein is CSARRVYTDTQYF. The genes are TRBV20-1 and TRBJ2-3; D not resolved. V lost 2 bases and J 2 bases, leaving 8 bases between the germline ends. Germline loops: CDR1 DFQATT, CDR2 SNEGSKA (reference sequence). CDR3 length equals 13 residues.

This clonotype appeared many times. In DNA, the CDR3 is TGCAGTGCTGGAAGTAGCGGCTCCTACGAGCAGTACTTC. Translation: CSAGSSGSYEQYF. This chain uses TRBV20-1 with TRBJ2-7; D might be TRBD2 (6 bases). V was trimmed by 5 bases and J by 0 bases, leaving 11 bases between them. The CDR3 has 13 residues. Germline CDR1 DFQATT, CDR2 SNEGSKA (reference sequence).

This clonotype came up a few times. The rearrangement joins TRBV3-1 to TRBJ2-2, with D perhaps being TRBD1 or TRBD2 (5 bases each). The ends were cut back, 6 bases at V and 2 bases at J, with 10 bases in the middle. CDR1 and CDR2 from the germline V gene are LGHDT and YNNKEL (reference sequence). The CDR3 is made up of 14 amino acids. CDR3 coding DNA: TGTGCCAGCAGTCGGGACCTTAACACCGGGGAGCTGTTTTTT. This gives the protein CASSRDLNTGELFF.

This chain connects TRBV7-3 to TRBJ2-1; D may be TRBD2 (5 bases). V lost 4 bases and J 10 bases, leaving 17 bases between the germline ends. Germline-derived CDR1 and CDR2 are SGHTA and FQGTGA. This CDR3 has 14 amino acids. The CDR3 DNA is TGTGCCAGCAGCTCCAATCCTAGAGGAGGAGAGCAGTTCTTC. Protein sequence: CASSSNPRGGEQFF.

This clonotype appeared many times. The CDR3: CASSPTSSGEQFF. DNA of the CDR3: TGTGCCAGCAGCCCCACTAGTTCTGGTGAGCAGTTCTTC. V gene TRBV27 combines with J gene TRBJ2-1; TRBD2 might be the D (5 bases). The CDR3 runs 13 residues. Trimming left V 6 bases short and J 9 bases short, with 15 bases between. CDR1 and CDR2 (germline): MNHEY, SMNVEV (reference sequence).

This clonotype was seen only a few times. The gene calls are TRBV6-1 and TRBJ1-6; D possibly corresponds to TRBD1 (5 bases). V lost 9 bases to trimming and J lost 9 bases, with 15 bases between them. CDR3 length: 13 residues. Germline loops: CDR1 MNHNS, CDR2 SASEGT. DNA for the CDR3: TGTGCCAGACCCGTAAGGGGAATTTCACCCCTCCACTTT. Protein sequence: CARPVRGISPLHF.

V and J are TRBV20-1 and TRBJ2-7; D is perhaps TRBD2 (5 bases). Germline values: CDR1 DFQATT, CDR2 SNEGSKA (reference sequence). The CDR3 runs 12 residues. With 6 bases removed from V and 6 bases from J, the gap between germline ends came to 15 bases. The CDR3 region is CSAPQRSGEQYF. CDR3 in DNA: TGCAGTGCGCCACAGAGGAGCGGCGAGCAGTACTTC.

This clonotype was seen at least ten times. This chain uses TRBV24-1 with TRBJ2-3, with a weak D call TRBD1 (5 bases). There are 14 residues in the CDR3. Trimming left V 4 bases short and J 4 bases short, with 11 bases between. Germline CDR1 and CDR2: KGHDR and SFDVKD. CDR3 protein: CATSDSRVPDTQYF. The DNA of the CDR3 is TGTGCCACCAGTGACTCCAGGGTCCCAGATACGCAGTATTTT.

This clonotype occurred many times. The chain joins TRBV20-1 to TRBJ2-1; perhaps D is TRBD1 or TRBD2 (5 bases each). With 0 bases removed from V and 0 bases from J, the gap between germline ends came to 12 bases. The germline gives CDR1 DFQATT, CDR2 SNEGSKA (reference sequence). CDR3 length: 16 residues. CDR3 residues: CSARDVSGTSYNEQFF. As DNA, the CDR3 is TGCAGTGCTAGAGATGTCTCCGGGACCTCCTACAATGAGCAGTTCTTC.

This clonotype was counted at least ten times. In DNA form, the CDR3 reads TGTGCCAGCAGTCAATCCGGGACCTTGACCTCCTACGAGCAGTACTTC. Translating gives CASSQSGTLTSYEQYF. The chain recombines TRBV12-3 or TRBV12-4 with TRBJ2-7; perhaps D is TRBD1 or TRBD2 (5 bases each). This CDR3 is 16 amino acids long. The V and J ends lost 5 bases and 0 bases respectively, with 17 bases between them.

This clonotype was observed at least ten times. The chain is built from TRBV5-1 and TRBJ2-1, with D perhaps matching TRBD1 (6 bases). The CDR3 length is 12 residues. The V end was cut by 3 bases, the J end by 9 bases, with 10 bases between. The germline CDR1 and CDR2 sequences are SGHRS and YFSETQ. The CDR3 nucleotides are TGCGCCAGCAGCTCCCTAGGGGGTGAGCAGTTCTTC. Its translation: CASSSLGGEQFF. The entire variable domain, with the rest obtained from reference TRBV5-1 and TRBJ2-1, is as follows: KAGVTQTPRYLIKTRGQQVTLSCSPISGHRSVSWYQQTPGQGLQFLFEYFSETQRNKGNFPGRFSGRQFSNSRSEMNVSTLELGDSALYLCASSSLGGEQFFGPGTRLTVL.

This clonotype was detected ten times or more. V is TRBV27 and J is TRBJ1-1, with 7 bases identical to TRBD1. This CDR3 is built from 13 residues. With 5 bases clipped from V and 7 bases from J, the junction kept 7 bases outside the gene matches. Germline V gene lookup returns CDR1 MNHEY and CDR2 SMNVEV (reference sequence). The CDR3 coding sequence is TGTGCCAGCAGTATAAGACAGGGCTTTGAAGCTTTCTTT. It encodes CASSIRQGFEAFF.

V is TRBV24-1 and J is TRBJ1-4, with D perhaps matching TRBD1 (5 bases). Trimming stripped 2 bases from V and 5 bases from J, with 14 bases between. Germline V gene lookup returns CDR1 KGHDR and CDR2 SFDVKD. The CDR3 runs to 16 residues. This CDR3 is CATSDSRPDKNEKLFF. As DNA, the CDR3 is TGTGCCACCAGTGATTCTCGTCCGGACAAGAATGAAAAACTGTTTTTT.

There are many counts of this clonotype. V is TRBV4-2 and J is TRBJ2-3; D ambiguous. Between the trimmed V and J ends, which lost 4 bases and 7 bases, there was a span of 12 bases. The germline CDR1 and CDR2 sequences are LGHNA and YNFKEQ. CDR3 length equals 13 residues. CDR3 DNA sequence: TGTGCCAGCAGCCGACCCGAGGAGAATACGCAGTATTTT. Translation gives CASSRPEENTQYF.

This clonotype was detected many times. The V call is TRBV20-1, the J call TRBJ2-3, with D perhaps assigned TRBD1 or TRBD2 (6 bases each). V lost 0 bases and J 4 bases, leaving 14 bases between the germline ends. Germline V gene lookup returns CDR1 DFQATT and CDR2 SNEGSKA (reference sequence). This CDR3 region has 15 residues. DNA of the CDR3: TGCAGTGCTAGAGACGGGGGCGGACCGGCAGATACGCAGTATTTT. Protein product: CSARDGGGPADTQYF.